The 6 T cell receptor beta chains in this list originate from one sample, sequenced in a study of T cells in narcolepsy. Only in-frame clones appear in the TCRdb table, and some are missing; sequencing was by immunoSEQ multiplex PCR. The sample consists of fewer than 40,000 clones, around 87% of them appearing once. Input material: CD45RA- memory CD4+ T cells from PBMCs. These receptors all come from a human donor with narcolepsy.

This clone has a handful of counts. The V and J genes are TRBV23-1 and TRBJ2-7; 11 nucleotides line up with TRBD1. TRBV23-1 is placed among ORFs of uncertain function. The CDR3 extends over 15 amino acids. Unmatched junction bases numbered 9, after V lost 7 bases and J lost 4 bases. CDR3 DNA: TGCGCCAGCATTTCAATACGGGACAGGGGGTACGAGCAGTACTTC. Its translation is CASISIRDRGYEQYF.

The CDR3 region has the DNA TGTGCCACCAGCAGGGTAGAGGACGCAGGCAAGTATTTT. It codes for CATSRVEDAGKYF. The rearrangement uses TRBV15 and TRBJ2-3; D gene uncertain. Germline CDR1 and CDR2: LNHNV and YYDKDF (reference sequence). V dropped 3 bases and J dropped 13 bases, with 17 bases sitting between them. The CDR3 totals 13 residues.

This chain links TRBV7-2 with TRBJ1-2; 7 positions agree with TRBD1. CDR3 length: 13 residues. V gave up 2 bases and J gave up 9 bases; unmatched junction bases: 6. The germline CDR1 and CDR2 sequences are SGHTA and FQGNSA. Written as DNA, the CDR3 is TGTGCCAGCAGCTTATCCCTGACAGGGAGCTACACCTTC. Translated: CASSLSLTGSYTF.

The chain has TRBV7-9 and TRBJ1-1; 7 bases line up with TRBD1. The germline gives CDR1 SEHNR, CDR2 FQNEAQ (reference sequence). V trimming: 4 bases; J trimming: 3 bases; junction bases outside the gene matches: 2. The CDR3 runs to 13 residues. The CDR3 region is CASSSTGHTEAFF. CDR3 DNA: TGTGCCAGCAGCTCGACAGGGCACACTGAAGCTTTCTTT.

The rearrangement links TRBV4-3 to TRBJ2-3, with D maybe TRBD2 (6 bases). The CDR3 extends over 15 amino acids. Germline CDR1 and CDR2: LGHNA and YSLEER. Trimming cost V 0 bases and J 4 bases, with 11 bases left between them. Here the CDR3 reads CASSQDGGVADTQYF. The CDR3 DNA follows: TGCGCCAGCAGCCAAGATGGCGGGGTGGCAGATACGCAGTATTTT.

This chain joins TRBV15 and TRBJ2-7; D possibly corresponds to TRBD1 (5 bases). The V and J ends lost 1 base and 6 bases respectively, with 16 bases between them. Germline V gene sequence: CDR1 LNHNV, CDR2 YYDKDF (reference sequence). The CDR3 is made up of 15 amino acids. CDR3 residues: CATSRALVSGFEQYF. The CDR3 nucleotides are TGTGCCACCAGCAGAGCCTTGGTGTCAGGGTTCGAGCAGTACTTC. Full variable domain (remainder filled in from reference TRBV15 and TRBJ2-7): DAMVIQNPRYQVTQFGKPVTLSCSQTLNHNVMYWYQQKSSQAPKLLFHYYDKDFNNEADTPDNFQSRRPNTSFCFLDIRSPGLGDTAMYLCATSRALVSGFEQYFGPGTRLTVT.